This TCR beta chain is from a study of T cell changes during pregnancy in multiple sclerosis (dated by TCRdb to the late 2010s). With respect to the entire study: Changes in the T cell repertoire over the course of pregnancy were examined in this study in women with multiple sclerosis.

In the case of this clone: Its specific antigen is unknown. No clone much larger than this one lies a single base away; base qualities are absent.

The library was built by means of the immunoSEQ multiplex PCR assay. Drawn from immuneACCESS, this table holds only the in-frame rearrangements with V and J called that TCRdb kept. Clones are partly lost; checked studies trace under half to an unresolved V gene and leave the rest unexplained. This sample comprises 35,000 to 40,000 clones, more than 70% of them detected only once. The leading ten clones occupy more than 0.7% of the sample. After removal of 6 bases from V and 10 bases from J, the junction retains 13 bases not matched to a gene. CDR1 and CDR2, per the germline V gene, are SGHTA and FQGNSA. The CDR3 measures 16 amino acids from cysteine to phenylalanine. Only CDR3 DNA remains: 48 bases, in frame from the first base.

The material was CD4+ T cells from peripheral blood mononuclear cells, obtained after pregnancy. This receptor was obtained from a female donor in good health, enrolled as a control in a pregnancy study. The sequence is built from TRBV7-2 and TRBJ2-1, with TRBD2 identical over 12 junction bases. The DNA reads as follows: TGTGCCAGCAGACCAGGACTAGCGGGGTCTATTTGGGAGCAGTTCTTC. Translated, it gives CASRPGLAGSIWEQFF.